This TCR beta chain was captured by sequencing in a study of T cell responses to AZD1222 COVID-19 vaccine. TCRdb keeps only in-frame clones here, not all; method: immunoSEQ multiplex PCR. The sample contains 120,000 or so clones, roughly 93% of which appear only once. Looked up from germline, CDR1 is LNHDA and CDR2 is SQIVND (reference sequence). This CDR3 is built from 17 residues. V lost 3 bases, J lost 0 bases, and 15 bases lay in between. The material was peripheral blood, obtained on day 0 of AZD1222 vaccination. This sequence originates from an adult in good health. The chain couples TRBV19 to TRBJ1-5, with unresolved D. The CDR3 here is CASSIGSRSLSNQPQHF. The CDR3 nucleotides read TGTGCCAGTAGTATCGGGAGTCGGTCCCTTAGCAATCAGCCCCAGCATTTT.